What follows are 29 T cell receptor beta chains derived from one specimen sequenced in a study of OX40 agonist ivuxolimab in advanced cancers. Assay: immunoSEQ multiplex PCR; the TCRdb copy retains only in-frame clones and omits some. The table has tens of thousands of clones, 84% seen once; the top ten hold roughly 0.79%. The specimen comprised CD4+ or CD8+ T cells sorted from blood, sampled in a trial of the OX40 agonist ivuxolimab. The receptors stem from an adult with an advanced solid tumor such as melanoma, head and neck, liver or kidney cancer.

The V and J genes are TRBV10-3 and TRBJ1-1, with D perhaps TRBD1 (6 bases). Looked up from germline, CDR1 is ENHRY and CDR2 is SYGVKD. The CDR3 contains 15 residues. V was cut by 6 bases and J by 5 bases, with 19 bases left in between. The CDR3 sequence: CAIRGDGGLVTEAFF. The CDR3 nucleotides are TGTGCCATCAGGGGGGATGGGGGGCTGGTGACTGAAGCTTTCTTT.

V is TRBV6-6 and J is TRBJ1-5; D gene ambiguous. V was cut by 4 bases and J by 3 bases, with 16 bases left in between. Germline V CDR1 and CDR2: MNHNY, SVGAGI (reference sequence). This CDR3 has 16 residues. This chain's CDR3 is CASSSESGRFNQPQHF. For the CDR3, the DNA is TGTGCCAGCAGTTCCGAGAGTGGGAGATTCAATCAGCCCCAGCATTTT.

The rearrangement joins TRBV28 to TRBJ2-5, with D possibly TRBD1 on 6 matching bases. The closer fit of TRBJ2-7 to the DNA end suggests the J call may be wrong. CDR1 MDHEN and CDR2 SYDVKM come from the germline V gene. The CDR3 has 12 amino acids. This CDR3 reads CAPEGETYEQYF. The CDR3 DNA sequence: TGTGCCCCAGAGGGGGAGACCTACGAGCAGTACTTC.

The rearrangement uses TRBV10-3 and TRBJ1-5, with TRBD1 matching 7 bases. The J segment lost 2 bases and the V segment lost 4 bases, leaving 2 bases of the junction unmatched. The germline V gene encodes CDR1 ENHRY and CDR2 SYGVKD. CDR3 length equals 14 residues. This CDR3 reads CAISGDRGNQPQHF. CDR3 nucleotide sequence: TGTGCCATCAGTGGAGACAGGGGCAATCAGCCCCAGCATTTT.

The rearrangement uses TRBV19 and TRBJ2-7; D gene ambiguous. Germline V gene lookup returns CDR1 LNHDA and CDR2 SQIVND (reference sequence). V lost 5 bases, J lost 5 bases, and 19 bases lay in between. The CDR3 length is 15 residues. The CDR3 DNA reads as TGTGCCAGTAGTGTAGGCGTCGCGGCCATCAACGAGCAGTACTTC. It specifies CASSVGVAAINEQYF.

The rearrangement joins TRBV7-3 to TRBJ2-5; 9 nucleotides line up with TRBD1. Germline V gives CDR1 SGHTA, CDR2 FQGTGA. Trimming removed 4 bases from V and 5 bases from J; junction bases left unmatched: 14. CDR3 length: 17 residues. DNA for the CDR3: TGTGCCAGCAGCTCCCAAGGAGCCGGGACAGGGATGGAGACCCAGTACTTC. Translation gives CASSSQGAGTGMETQYF.

By its share, this clone is medium-sized (0.01 to 0.1%). The gene calls are TRBV6-5 and TRBJ1-2; D might be TRBD1 (6 bases). Trimming took off 2 bases at V and 0 bases at J, with 10 bases between the two ends. Germline V lookup: CDR1 MNHEY, CDR2 SVGAGI. This CDR3 spans 15 amino acids. The CDR3 is CASSYRPGANYGYTF. DNA of the CDR3: TGTGCCAGCAGTTACAGACCAGGGGCTAACTATGGCTACACCTTC.

This rearrangement joins TRBV28 to TRBJ2-2; tentatively, D is TRBD1 (6 bases). CDR1 is MDHEN, CDR2 SYDVKM, per germline. The CDR3 extends over 15 amino acids. The V end was cut by 6 bases, the J end by 6 bases, with 17 bases between. The CDR3 sequence is CASSRGGIRAGELFF. The CDR3 DNA reads as TGTGCCAGCAGCAGAGGGGGAATTAGGGCCGGGGAGCTGTTTTTT.

The chain employs TRBV7-2 and TRBJ2-7, with D uncertain. Trimming shortened V by 5 bases and J by 3 bases, and 17 bases separated the two germline ends. CDR1 SGHTA and CDR2 FQGNSA come from the germline V gene. The CDR3 totals 15 residues. The CDR3 sequence is CASSRLRGGFYEQYF. CDR3 nucleotides: TGTGCCAGCAGCCGACTTAGAGGCGGCTTCTACGAGCAGTACTTC.

The V and J genes are TRBV2 and TRBJ1-1; 7 positions agree with TRBD1. Trimming removed 8 bases from V and 3 bases from J; junction bases left unmatched: 3. CDR1 and CDR2 (germline): SNHLY, FYNNEI. The CDR3 spans 12 residues. The CDR3 sequence is CASATGDTEAFF. The CDR3 nucleotides read TGTGCCAGCGCAACAGGGGACACTGAAGCTTTCTTT. Drawing the rest from reference TRBV2 and TRBJ1-1, the complete variable domain is EPEVTQTPSHQVTQMGQEVILRCVPISNHLYFYWYRQILGQKVEFLVSFYNNEISEKSEIFDDQFSVERPDGSNFTLKIRSTKLEDSAMYFCASATGDTEAFFGQGTRLTVV.

The rearrangement joins TRBV5-1 to TRBJ2-5; 8 bases are a match to TRBD1. V gave up 4 bases and J gave up 5 bases; unmatched junction bases: 7. This CDR3 comprises 14 residues. Germline CDR1 is SGHRS and CDR2 is YFSETQ. The CDR3 is CASSRQGQGETQYF. In nucleotides, the CDR3 is TGCGCCAGCAGCCGACAGGGGCAGGGGGAGACCCAGTACTTC.

The chain carries TRBV30 and TRBJ1-2; D may be TRBD1 (5 bases). Trimming took 2 bases from V and 8 from J, leaving 21 bases between them. The CDR3 length is 15 residues. CDR1 is GTSNPN, CDR2 SVGIG, per germline (reference sequence). CDR3 sequence reads: CAWSRSPGAGRGYTF. The CDR3 DNA is TGTGCCTGGAGTAGATCACCCGGGGCCGGGCGGGGCTACACCTTC.

Written as DNA, the CDR3 is TGTGCCAGCAGCTTAGGGCTGGAGCCTTCCTACGAGCAGTACTTC. Its translation: CASSLGLEPSYEQYF. This sequence joins TRBV7-2 and TRBJ2-7; no clear D gene. V lost 1 base and J 1 base, leaving 11 bases between the germline ends. The CDR3 runs 15 residues. Germline V gene data show CDR1 as SGHTA and CDR2 as FQGNSA.

The V and J genes are TRBV7-5 and TRBJ2-5. Gene TRBJ2-7 matches the end of the DNA better, so the J call may be wrong. TRBV7-5 is a listed pseudogene. The CDR3 is 14 amino acids. The chain's CDR3 is CVRSLDRATYEQYF. CDR3 nucleotide sequence: TGTGTCAGAAGCTTGGATAGGGCCACCTACGAGCAGTACTTC.

This chain uses TRBV28 with TRBJ2-3; D is ambiguous. Trimming pared 5 bases from V and 9 bases from J, leaving 15 bases between. Germline assignment: CDR1 MDHEN and CDR2 SYDVKM. This CDR3 has 13 residues. CDR3 DNA: TGTGCCAGCAGTCGGACGACTGAGATGACGCAGTATTTT. Encoded protein: CASSRTTEMTQYF.

This clone was counted only a few times. This sequence joins TRBV7-3 and TRBJ2-2, with TRBD2 as a possible D gene (5 bases). Trimming shortened V by 7 bases and J by 0 bases, and 12 bases separated the two germline ends. The CDR3 is made up of 15 amino acids. CDR1 is SGHTA, CDR2 FQGTGA, per germline. This CDR3 reads CASTRGSANTGELFF. The CDR3 DNA reads TGTGCCAGCACCCGAGGTAGCGCGAACACCGGGGAGCTGTTTTTT.

J is TRBJ2-7 and V is TRBV11-1, with D uncertain. The V end was cut by 4 bases, the J end by 3 bases, with 16 bases between. The CDR3 is 15 residues long. CDR1 is SGHAT, CDR2 FQDESV, per germline (reference sequence). In DNA form, the CDR3 reads TGTGCCAGCAGCTCGGACCCCAAACCGAGCTACGAGCAGTACTTC. Translation: CASSSDPKPSYEQYF.

The chain carries TRBV10-3 and TRBJ1-1; 8 positions agree with TRBD1. CDR1 ENHRY and CDR2 SYGVKD come from the germline V gene. V was pared by 6 bases and J by 10 bases, with 4 bases of the junction left unmatched. This CDR3 has 11 amino acids. In DNA form, the CDR3 reads TGTGCCATCAGCGAACAGGGGGTAGCTTTCTTT. Encoded protein: CAISEQGVAFF.

The CDR3 loop is CASNRLAGVDEQFF. The DNA for the CDR3 is TGTGCCAGCAACCGACTAGCGGGAGTCGATGAGCAGTTCTTC. V and J are TRBV2 and TRBJ2-1; 12 bases line up with TRBD2. This CDR3 comprises 14 residues. With V trimmed by 7 bases and J by 8 bases, 6 bases remained unmatched. From germline, CDR1 is SNHLY and CDR2 FYNNEI.

The V and J genes are TRBV6-6 and TRBJ1-5, with 10 bases matching TRBD1. CDR3 length equals 15 residues. CDR1 is MNHNY and CDR2 is SVGAGI in the germline V gene (reference sequence). Trimming cost V 2 bases and J 4 bases; bases outside gene matches: 2. Written as DNA, the CDR3 is TGTGCCAGCAGTTACGACAGGGGGCTAAATCAGCCCCAGCATTTT. Translated: CASSYDRGLNQPQHF.

The sample holds a few counts of this clone. The V and J genes are TRBV5-1 and TRBJ2-1, with D perhaps TRBD2 (5 bases). This CDR3 has 15 residues. V was cut by 0 bases and J by 5 bases, with 12 bases left in between. The germline gives CDR1 SGHRS, CDR2 YFSETQ. This CDR3 reads CASSLGWESDNEQFF. The CDR3 DNA is TGCGCCAGCAGCTTGGGGTGGGAGTCCGACAATGAGCAGTTCTTC.

The rearrangement uses TRBV5-6 and TRBJ2-1; no reliable D call. The CDR3 loop spans 13 amino acids. Trimming stripped 2 bases from V and 9 bases from J, with 12 bases between. Germline V lookup: CDR1 SGHDT, CDR2 YYEEEE. CDR3 nucleotides: TGTGCCAGCAGCTTAAGGCGGCCGGGTGAGCAGTTCTTC. Protein: CASSLRRPGEQFF.

The chain couples TRBV5-6 to TRBJ1-5; D is uncertain. Germline V gene lookup returns CDR1 SGHDT and CDR2 YYEEEE. The ends were cut back, 4 bases at V and 0 bases at J, with 8 bases in the middle. The CDR3 extends over 14 amino acids. The CDR3, as DNA: TGTGCCAGCAGCCGTGACCCTAGCAATCAGCCCCAGCATTTT. This encodes CASSRDPSNQPQHF.

The V call is TRBV5-4, the J call TRBJ2-3; the match to TRBD2 covers 7 bases. V gave up 4 bases and J gave up 0 bases; unmatched junction bases: 2. The V gene's germline CDR1 is SGHNT and CDR2 YYREEE (reference sequence). The CDR3 consists of 14 residues. For the CDR3, the DNA is TGTGCCAGCAGCCGCGGGAGTAGCACAGATACGCAGTATTTT. This sequence encodes CASSRGSSTDTQYF.

The chain recombines TRBV27 with TRBJ1-1, with TRBD1 matching 8 bases. CDR1 and CDR2 from the germline V gene are MNHEY and SMNVEV (reference sequence). The V and J ends lost 2 bases and 7 bases, in that order; junction bases with no gene match: 3. The CDR3 covers 13 residues. The CDR3: CASSLGRGLEAFF. As DNA, the CDR3 is TGTGCCAGCAGTTTAGGCAGGGGGCTTGAAGCTTTCTTT.

The chain carries TRBV28 and TRBJ1-2; D possibly corresponds to TRBD1 (5 bases). V dropped 6 bases and J dropped 6 bases, with 17 bases sitting between them. The CDR3 extends over 14 amino acids. CDR1 is MDHEN and CDR2 is SYDVKM in the germline V gene. CDR3 loop: CASSSGQGTDGYTF. For the CDR3, the DNA is TGTGCCAGCAGCTCCGGGCAGGGCACGGATGGCTACACCTTC.

The V and J genes are TRBV7-3 and TRBJ1-3; unclear D gene. Germline CDR1 reads SGHTA; CDR2 reads FQGTGA. The CDR3 loop spans 16 amino acids. The V and J ends lost 1 base and 0 bases respectively, with 10 bases between them. CDR3 residues: CASSLRAPGSGNTIYF. DNA for the CDR3: TGTGCCAGCAGCTTAAGGGCTCCTGGCTCTGGAAACACCATATATTTT.

This chain connects TRBV4-3 to TRBJ2-3, with 9 bases that match TRBD1. The CDR3 spans 14 residues. CDR1 and CDR2 (germline): LGHNA, YSLEER. V lost 2 bases and J lost 9; bases outside the gene matches: 6. Written as DNA, the CDR3 is TGCGCCAGCAGCCAATCTAGGGACAGGGTAACGCAGTATTTT. Its protein product is CASSQSRDRVTQYF.

The V call is TRBV28, the J call TRBJ2-7; a weak D match, TRBD1 (6 bases). The CDR3 covers 14 residues. Germline values: CDR1 MDHEN, CDR2 SYDVKM. Trimming stripped 9 bases from V and 3 bases from J, with 18 bases between. This CDR3 is CASKNLQGSYEQYF. The CDR3 DNA is TGTGCCAGTAAGAACCTACAGGGAAGCTACGAGCAGTACTTC.